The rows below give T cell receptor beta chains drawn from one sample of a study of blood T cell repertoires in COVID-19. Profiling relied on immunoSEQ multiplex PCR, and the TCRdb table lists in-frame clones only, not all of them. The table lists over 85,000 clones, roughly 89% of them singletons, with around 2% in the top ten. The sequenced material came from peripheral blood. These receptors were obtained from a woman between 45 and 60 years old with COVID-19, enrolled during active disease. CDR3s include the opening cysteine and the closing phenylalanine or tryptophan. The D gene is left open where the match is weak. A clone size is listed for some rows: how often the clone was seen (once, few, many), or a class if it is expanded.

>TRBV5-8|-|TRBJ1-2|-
CASSLGIDIGYTF
TGTGCCAGCAGCTTGGGGATAGACATAGGCTACACCTTC
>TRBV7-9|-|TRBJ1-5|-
CASSLSEGPQHF
TGTGCCAGCAGCTTATCTGAGGGGCCCCAGCATTTT
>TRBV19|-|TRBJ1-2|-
CASRQRNANYGYTF
TGTGCCAGTAGACAGCGGAACGCTAACTATGGCTACACCTTC
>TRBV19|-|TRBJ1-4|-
CASSPTGIFEKLFF
TGTGCCAGTAGCCCCACAGGGATTTTTGAAAAACTGTTTTTT
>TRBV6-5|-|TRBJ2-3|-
CASSRRTLTDTQYF
TGTGCCAGCAGTCGCCGGACTCTCACAGATACGCAGTATTTT
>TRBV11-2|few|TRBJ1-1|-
CASSPSAEAFF
TGTGCCAGCAGCCCGAGCGCTGAAGCTTTCTTT
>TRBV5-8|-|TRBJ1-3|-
CASSLHGNTIYF
TGTGCCAGCAGCTTGCATGGAAACACCATATATTTT
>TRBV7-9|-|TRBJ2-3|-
CASSLAQLAGDADTQYF
TGTGCCAGCAGCTTAGCGCAATTGGCAGGGGACGCAGATACGCAGTATTTT
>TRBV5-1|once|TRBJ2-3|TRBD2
CASSLELPGLAGARDTQYF
TGCGCCAGCAGCCTCGAGCTTCCGGGACTAGCGGGGGCAAGGGATACGCAGTATTTT
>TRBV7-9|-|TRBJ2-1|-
CASSLAGPDEFF
TGTGCCAGCAGCTTAGCGGGGCCTGATGAGTTCTTC